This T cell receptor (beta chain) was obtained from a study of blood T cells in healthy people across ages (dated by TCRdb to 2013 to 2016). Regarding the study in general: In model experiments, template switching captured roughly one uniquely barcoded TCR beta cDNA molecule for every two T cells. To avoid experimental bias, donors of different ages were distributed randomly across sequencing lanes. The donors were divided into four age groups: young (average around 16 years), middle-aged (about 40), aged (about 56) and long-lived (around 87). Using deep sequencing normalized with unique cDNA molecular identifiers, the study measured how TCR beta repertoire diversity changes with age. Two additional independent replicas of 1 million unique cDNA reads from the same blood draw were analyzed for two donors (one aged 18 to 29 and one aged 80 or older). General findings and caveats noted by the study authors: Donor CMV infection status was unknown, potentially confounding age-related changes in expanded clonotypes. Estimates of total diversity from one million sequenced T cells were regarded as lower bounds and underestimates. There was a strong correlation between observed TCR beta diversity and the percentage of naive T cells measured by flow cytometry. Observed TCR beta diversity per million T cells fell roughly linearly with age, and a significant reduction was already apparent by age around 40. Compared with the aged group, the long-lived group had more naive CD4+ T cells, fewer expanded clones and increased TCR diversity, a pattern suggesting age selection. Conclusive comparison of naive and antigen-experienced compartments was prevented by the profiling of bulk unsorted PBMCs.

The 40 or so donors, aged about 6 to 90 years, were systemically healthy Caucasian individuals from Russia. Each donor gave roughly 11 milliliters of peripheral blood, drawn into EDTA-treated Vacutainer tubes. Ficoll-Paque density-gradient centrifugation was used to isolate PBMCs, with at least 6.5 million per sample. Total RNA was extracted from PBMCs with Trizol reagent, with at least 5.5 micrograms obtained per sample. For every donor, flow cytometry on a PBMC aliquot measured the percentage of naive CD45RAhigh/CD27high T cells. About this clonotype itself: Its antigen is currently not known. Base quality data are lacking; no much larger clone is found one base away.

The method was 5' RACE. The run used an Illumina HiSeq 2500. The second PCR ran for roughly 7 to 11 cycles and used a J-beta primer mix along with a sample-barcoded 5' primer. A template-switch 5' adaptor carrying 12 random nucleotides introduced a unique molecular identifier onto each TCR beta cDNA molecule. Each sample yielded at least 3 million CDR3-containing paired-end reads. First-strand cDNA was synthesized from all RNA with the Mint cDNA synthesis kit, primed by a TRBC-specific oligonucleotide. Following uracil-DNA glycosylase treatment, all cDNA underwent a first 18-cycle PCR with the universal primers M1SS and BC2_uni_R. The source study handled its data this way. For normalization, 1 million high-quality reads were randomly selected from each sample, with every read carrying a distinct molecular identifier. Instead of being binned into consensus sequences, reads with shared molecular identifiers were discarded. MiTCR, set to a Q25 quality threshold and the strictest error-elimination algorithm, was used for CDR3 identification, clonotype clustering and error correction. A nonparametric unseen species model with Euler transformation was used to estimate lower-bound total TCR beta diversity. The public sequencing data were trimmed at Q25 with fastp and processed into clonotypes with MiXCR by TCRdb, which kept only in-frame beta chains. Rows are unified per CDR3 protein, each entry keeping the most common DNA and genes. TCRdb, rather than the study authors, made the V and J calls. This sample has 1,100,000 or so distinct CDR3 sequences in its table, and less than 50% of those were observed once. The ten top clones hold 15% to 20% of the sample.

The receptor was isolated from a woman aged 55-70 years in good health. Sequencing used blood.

The CDR3 sequence is CASSLHRGPWTSGIREQYF. The DNA is TGTGCCAGCAGCCTCCACAGGGGCCCCTGGACTAGCGGGATCCGCGAACAGTACTTC. The chain employs TRBV7-8 and TRBJ2-5; the central 12 bases match TRBD2. CDR1 is given as SGHVS and CDR2 as FQNEAQ, both from the germline V gene. The CDR3 spans 19 residues, from the cysteine through the phenylalanine. Only the CDR3 DNA is retained, 57 bases long and in frame from the first base. After removal of 5 bases from V and 11 bases from J, the junction retains 24 bases not matched to a gene.